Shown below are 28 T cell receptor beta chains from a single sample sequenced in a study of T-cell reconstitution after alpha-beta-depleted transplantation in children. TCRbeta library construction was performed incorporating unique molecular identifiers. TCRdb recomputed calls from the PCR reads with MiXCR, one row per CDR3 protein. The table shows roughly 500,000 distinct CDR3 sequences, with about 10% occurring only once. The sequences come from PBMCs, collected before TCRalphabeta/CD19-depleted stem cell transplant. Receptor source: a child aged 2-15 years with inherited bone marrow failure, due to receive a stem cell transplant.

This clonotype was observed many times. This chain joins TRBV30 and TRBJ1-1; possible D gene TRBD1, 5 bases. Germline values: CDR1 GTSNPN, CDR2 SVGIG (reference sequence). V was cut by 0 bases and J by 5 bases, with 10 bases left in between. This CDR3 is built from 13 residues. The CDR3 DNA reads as TGTGCCTGGAGTGTACGGAGGGGAACTGAAGCTTTCTTT. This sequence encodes CAWSVRRGTEAFF.

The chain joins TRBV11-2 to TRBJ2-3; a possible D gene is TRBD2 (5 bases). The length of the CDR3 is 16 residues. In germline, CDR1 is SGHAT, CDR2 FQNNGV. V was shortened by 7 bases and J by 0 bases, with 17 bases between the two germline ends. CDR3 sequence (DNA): TGTGCCAGCAACAACCCCGGACTTACTAGCACAGATACGCAGTATTTT. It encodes CASNNPGLTSTDTQYF.

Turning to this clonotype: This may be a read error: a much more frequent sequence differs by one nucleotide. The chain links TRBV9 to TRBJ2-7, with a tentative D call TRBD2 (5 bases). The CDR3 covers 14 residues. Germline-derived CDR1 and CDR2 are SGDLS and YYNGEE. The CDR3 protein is CASSVSLASHDQYF. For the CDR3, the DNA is TGTGCCAGCAGCGTAAGCCTAGCAAGTCACGACCAGTACTTC.

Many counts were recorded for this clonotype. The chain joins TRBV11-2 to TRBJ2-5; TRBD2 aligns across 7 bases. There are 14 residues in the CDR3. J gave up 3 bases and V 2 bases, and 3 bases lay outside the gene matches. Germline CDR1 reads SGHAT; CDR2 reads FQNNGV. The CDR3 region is CASSLWGGKETQYF. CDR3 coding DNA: TGTGCCAGCAGCTTATGGGGGGGAAAAGAGACCCAGTACTTC.

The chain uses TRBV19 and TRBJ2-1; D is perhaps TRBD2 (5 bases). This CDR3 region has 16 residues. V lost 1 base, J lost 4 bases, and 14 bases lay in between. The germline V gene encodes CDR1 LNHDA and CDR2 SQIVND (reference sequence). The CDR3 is CASSIGPSFGYNEQFF. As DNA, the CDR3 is TGTGCCAGTAGTATAGGTCCTAGCTTTGGGTACAATGAGCAGTTCTTC.

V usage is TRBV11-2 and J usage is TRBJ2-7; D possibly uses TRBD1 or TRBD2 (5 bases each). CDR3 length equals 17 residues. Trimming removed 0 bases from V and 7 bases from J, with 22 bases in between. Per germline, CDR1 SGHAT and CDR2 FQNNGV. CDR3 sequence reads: CASSLEGPGPPRGEQYF. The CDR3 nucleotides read TGTGCCAGCAGCTTAGAGGGGCCGGGACCACCTCGGGGAGAGCAGTACTTC.

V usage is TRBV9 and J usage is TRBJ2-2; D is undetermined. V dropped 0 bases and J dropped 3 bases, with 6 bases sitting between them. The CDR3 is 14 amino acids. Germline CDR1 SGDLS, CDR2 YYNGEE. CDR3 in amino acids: CASSVEVDTGELFF. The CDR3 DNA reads TGTGCCAGCAGCGTAGAAGTGGACACCGGGGAGCTGTTTTTT. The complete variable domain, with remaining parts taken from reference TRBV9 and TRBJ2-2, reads DSGVTQTPKHLITATGQRVTLRCSPRSGDLSVYWYQQSLDQGLQFLIQYYNGEERAKGNILERFSAQQFPDLHSELNLSSLELGDSALYFCASSVEVDTGELFFGEGSRLTVL.

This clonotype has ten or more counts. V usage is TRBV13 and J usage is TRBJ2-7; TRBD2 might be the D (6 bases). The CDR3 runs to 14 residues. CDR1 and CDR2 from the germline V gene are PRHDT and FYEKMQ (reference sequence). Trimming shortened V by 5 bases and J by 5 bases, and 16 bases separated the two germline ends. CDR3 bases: TGTGCCAGCAGCCACCGACGGGACTTCAACGAGCAGTACTTC. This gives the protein CASSHRRDFNEQYF. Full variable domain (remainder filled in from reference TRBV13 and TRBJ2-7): AAGVIQSPRHLIKEKRETATLKCYPIPRHDTVYWYQQGPGQDPQFLISFYEKMQSDKGSIPDRFSAQQFSDYHSELNMSSLELGDSALYFCASSHRRDFNEQYFGPGTRLTVT.

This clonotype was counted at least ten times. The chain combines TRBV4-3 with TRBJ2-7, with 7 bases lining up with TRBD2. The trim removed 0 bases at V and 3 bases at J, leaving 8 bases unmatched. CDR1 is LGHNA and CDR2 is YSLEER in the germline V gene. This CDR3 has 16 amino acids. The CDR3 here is CASSQDGRTSLYEQYF. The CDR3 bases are TGCGCCAGCAGCCAAGATGGTAGGACTAGTCTCTACGAGCAGTACTTC.

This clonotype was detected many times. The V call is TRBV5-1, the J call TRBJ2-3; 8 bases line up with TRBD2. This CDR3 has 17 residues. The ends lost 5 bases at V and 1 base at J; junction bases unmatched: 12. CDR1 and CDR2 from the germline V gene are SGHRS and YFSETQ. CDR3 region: CASRSSTSGKGTDTQYF. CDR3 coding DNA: TGCGCCAGCAGGAGCTCCACTAGCGGAAAAGGCACAGATACGCAGTATTTT.

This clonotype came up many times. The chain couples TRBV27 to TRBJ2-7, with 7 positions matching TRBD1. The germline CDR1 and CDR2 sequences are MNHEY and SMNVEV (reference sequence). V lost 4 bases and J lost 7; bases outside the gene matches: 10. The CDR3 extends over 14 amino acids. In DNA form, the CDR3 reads TGTGCCAGCAGTTACGGCAGGGGGAATCGGGAGCAGTACTTC. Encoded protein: CASSYGRGNREQYF.

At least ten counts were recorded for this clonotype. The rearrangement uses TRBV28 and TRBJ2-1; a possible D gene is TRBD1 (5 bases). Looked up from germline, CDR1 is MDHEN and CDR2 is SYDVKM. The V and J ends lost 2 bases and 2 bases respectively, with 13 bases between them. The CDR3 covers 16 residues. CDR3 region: CASSLGQGRTYNEQFF. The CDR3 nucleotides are TGTGCCAGCAGTTTAGGGCAGGGTCGGACCTACAATGAGCAGTTCTTC.

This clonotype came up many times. The CDR3 coding sequence is TGCAGCGTTGTGGGAGGTGGAGGCCAAGAGACCCAGTACTTC. Protein: CSVVGGGGQETQYF. The J gene is TRBJ2-5, the V gene TRBV29-1; possibly TRBD2 for D (6 bases). The V end was cut by 4 bases, the J end by 1 base, with 13 bases between. The CDR3 runs to 14 residues. Germline V gives CDR1 SQVTM, CDR2 ANQGSEA.

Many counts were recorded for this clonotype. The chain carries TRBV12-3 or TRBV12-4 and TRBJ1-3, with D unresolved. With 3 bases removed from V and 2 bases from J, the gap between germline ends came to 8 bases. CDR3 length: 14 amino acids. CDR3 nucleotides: TGTGCCAGCAGTTTGGCCGTAGCTGGAAACACCATATATTTT. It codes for CASSLAVAGNTIYF.

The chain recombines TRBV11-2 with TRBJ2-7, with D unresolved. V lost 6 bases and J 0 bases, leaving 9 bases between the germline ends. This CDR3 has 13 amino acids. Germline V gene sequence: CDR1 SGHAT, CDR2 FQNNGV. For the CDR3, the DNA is TGTGCCAGCAGGTTGGGCAGCTCCTACGAGCAGTACTTC. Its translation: CASRLGSSYEQYF.

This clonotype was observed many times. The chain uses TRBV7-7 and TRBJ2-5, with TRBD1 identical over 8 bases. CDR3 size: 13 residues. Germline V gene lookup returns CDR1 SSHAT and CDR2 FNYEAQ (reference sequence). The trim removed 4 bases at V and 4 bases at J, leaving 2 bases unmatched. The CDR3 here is CASSSGTGETQYF. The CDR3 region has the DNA TGTGCCAGCAGCTCCGGGACAGGAGAGACCCAGTACTTC.

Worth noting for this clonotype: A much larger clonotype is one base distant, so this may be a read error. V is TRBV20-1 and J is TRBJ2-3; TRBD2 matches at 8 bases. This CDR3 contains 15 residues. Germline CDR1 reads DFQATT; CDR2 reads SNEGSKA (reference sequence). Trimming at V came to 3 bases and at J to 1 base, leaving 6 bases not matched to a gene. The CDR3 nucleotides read TGCAGTGCTAGCATTCCGACTAGCGGCACAGATACGCAGTATTTT. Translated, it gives CSASIPTSGTDTQYF.

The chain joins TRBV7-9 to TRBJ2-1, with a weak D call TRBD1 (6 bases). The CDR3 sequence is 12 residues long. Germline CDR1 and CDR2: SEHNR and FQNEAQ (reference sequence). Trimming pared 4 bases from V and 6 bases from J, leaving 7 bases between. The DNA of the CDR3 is TGTGCCAGCAGCTGGGGGCCCAATGAGCAGTTCTTC. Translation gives CASSWGPNEQFF.

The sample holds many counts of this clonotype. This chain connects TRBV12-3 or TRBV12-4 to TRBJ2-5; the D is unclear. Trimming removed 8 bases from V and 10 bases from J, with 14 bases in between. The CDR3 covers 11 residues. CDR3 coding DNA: TGTGCCAGCGGTACCCTCGAGGTCCAGTACTTC. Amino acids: CASGTLEVQYF.

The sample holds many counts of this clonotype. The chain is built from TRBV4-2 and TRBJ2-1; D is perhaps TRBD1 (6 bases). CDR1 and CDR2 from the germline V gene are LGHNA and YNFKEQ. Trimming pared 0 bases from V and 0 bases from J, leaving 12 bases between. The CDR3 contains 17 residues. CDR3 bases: TGTGCCAGCAGCCAAGATAGGGGGACCAGCTCCTACAATGAGCAGTTCTTC. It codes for CASSQDRGTSSYNEQFF.

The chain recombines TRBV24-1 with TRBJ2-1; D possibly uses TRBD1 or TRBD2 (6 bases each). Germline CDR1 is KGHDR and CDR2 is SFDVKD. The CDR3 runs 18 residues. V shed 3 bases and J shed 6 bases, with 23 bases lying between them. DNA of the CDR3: TGTGCCACCAGTGATCCCACTGTCGTGGAGGGGGAGGTCAATGAGCAGTTCTTC. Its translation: CATSDPTVVEGEVNEQFF.

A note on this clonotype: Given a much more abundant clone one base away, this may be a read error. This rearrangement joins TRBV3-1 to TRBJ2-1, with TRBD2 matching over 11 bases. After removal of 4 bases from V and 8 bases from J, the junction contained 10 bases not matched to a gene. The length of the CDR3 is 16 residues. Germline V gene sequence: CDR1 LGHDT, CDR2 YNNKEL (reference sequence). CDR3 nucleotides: TGTGCCAGCAGCCCTACTAGCGGGAGTCCCCACGATGAGCAGTTCTTC. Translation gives CASSPTSGSPHDEQFF.

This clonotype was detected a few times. CDR3 region: CASSVRQGVTDTQYF. In DNA, the CDR3 is TGTGCCAGCAGCGTAAGGCAGGGAGTGACAGATACGCAGTATTTT. This rearrangement joins TRBV9 to TRBJ2-3; either TRBD1 or TRBD2 may supply D (5 bases each). Germline assignment: CDR1 SGDLS and CDR2 YYNGEE. V was trimmed by 1 base and J by 3 bases, leaving 12 bases between them. The CDR3 spans 15 residues.

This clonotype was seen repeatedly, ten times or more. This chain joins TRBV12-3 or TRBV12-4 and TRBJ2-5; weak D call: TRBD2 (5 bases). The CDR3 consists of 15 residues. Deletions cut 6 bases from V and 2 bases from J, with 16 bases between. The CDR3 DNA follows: TGTGCCAGCAGCCCCAGCGGTGTTCCGCAAGAGACCCAGTACTTC. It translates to CASSPSGVPQETQYF.

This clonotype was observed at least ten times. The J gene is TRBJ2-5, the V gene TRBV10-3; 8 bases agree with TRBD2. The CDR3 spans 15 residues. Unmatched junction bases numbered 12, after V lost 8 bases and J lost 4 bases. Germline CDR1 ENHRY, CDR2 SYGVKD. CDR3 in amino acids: CAIGGGLDAGETQYF. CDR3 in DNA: TGTGCCATCGGGGGGGGACTAGATGCCGGAGAGACCCAGTACTTC.

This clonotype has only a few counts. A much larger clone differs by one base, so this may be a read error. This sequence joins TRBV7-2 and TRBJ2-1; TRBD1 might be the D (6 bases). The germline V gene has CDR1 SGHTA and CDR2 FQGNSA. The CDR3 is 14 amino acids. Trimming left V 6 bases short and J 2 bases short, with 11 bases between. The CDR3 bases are TGTGCCAGCAGTTCACAGGGAACCTACAATGAGCAGTTCTTC. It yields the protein CASSSQGTYNEQFF.

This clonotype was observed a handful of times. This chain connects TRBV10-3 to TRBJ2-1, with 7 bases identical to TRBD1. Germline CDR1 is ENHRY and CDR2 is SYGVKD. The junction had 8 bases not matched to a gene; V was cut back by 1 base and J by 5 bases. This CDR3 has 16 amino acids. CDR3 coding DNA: TGTGCCATCAGTGAGTTTAGAGGGGGCCTGGACAATGAGCAGTTCTTC. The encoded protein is CAISEFRGGLDNEQFF.

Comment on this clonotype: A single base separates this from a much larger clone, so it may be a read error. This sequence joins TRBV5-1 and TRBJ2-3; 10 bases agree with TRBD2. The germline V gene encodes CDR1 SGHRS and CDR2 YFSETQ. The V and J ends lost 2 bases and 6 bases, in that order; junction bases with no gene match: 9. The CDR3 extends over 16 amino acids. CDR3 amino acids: CASSFDPLAGPDTQYF. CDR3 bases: TGCGCCAGCAGCTTCGATCCACTAGCGGGACCCGATACGCAGTATTTT.